This entry features one TCR beta chain sequence. Its specificity is not known. Attached unique molecular identifiers marked individual cDNA molecules. TCRdb itself ran the 5' RACE reads through MiXCR, one entry per CDR3 protein. The sample holds about 52,000 distinct CDR3 sequences, about 11% seen once. The CDR3 contains 15 residues. The V and J ends lost 5 bases and 4 bases respectively, with 17 bases between them. Germline V gives CDR1 ENHRY, CDR2 SYGVKD. This record belongs to a study of early T cells in non-severe SARS-CoV-2 infection. Across the study: From unsorted whole blood, bulk RNA was sequenced, and the chains remained unpaired. Notes on the study in general: VDJdb matching skewed toward anti-spike CD8 responses, missing private and CD4 specificities.

This TCR derives from an adult who was a healthcare worker with PCR-confirmed SARS-CoV-2 infection or an uninfected control (not recorded which). The sequencing input was whole blood. V usage is TRBV10-3 and J usage is TRBJ2-5; D might be TRBD1 or TRBD2, each matching 5 bases. The CDR3 region has the DNA TGTGCCATCAGTCCTACGGGACGCGACGGAGAGACCCAGTACTTC. This codes for CAISPTGRDGETQYF.